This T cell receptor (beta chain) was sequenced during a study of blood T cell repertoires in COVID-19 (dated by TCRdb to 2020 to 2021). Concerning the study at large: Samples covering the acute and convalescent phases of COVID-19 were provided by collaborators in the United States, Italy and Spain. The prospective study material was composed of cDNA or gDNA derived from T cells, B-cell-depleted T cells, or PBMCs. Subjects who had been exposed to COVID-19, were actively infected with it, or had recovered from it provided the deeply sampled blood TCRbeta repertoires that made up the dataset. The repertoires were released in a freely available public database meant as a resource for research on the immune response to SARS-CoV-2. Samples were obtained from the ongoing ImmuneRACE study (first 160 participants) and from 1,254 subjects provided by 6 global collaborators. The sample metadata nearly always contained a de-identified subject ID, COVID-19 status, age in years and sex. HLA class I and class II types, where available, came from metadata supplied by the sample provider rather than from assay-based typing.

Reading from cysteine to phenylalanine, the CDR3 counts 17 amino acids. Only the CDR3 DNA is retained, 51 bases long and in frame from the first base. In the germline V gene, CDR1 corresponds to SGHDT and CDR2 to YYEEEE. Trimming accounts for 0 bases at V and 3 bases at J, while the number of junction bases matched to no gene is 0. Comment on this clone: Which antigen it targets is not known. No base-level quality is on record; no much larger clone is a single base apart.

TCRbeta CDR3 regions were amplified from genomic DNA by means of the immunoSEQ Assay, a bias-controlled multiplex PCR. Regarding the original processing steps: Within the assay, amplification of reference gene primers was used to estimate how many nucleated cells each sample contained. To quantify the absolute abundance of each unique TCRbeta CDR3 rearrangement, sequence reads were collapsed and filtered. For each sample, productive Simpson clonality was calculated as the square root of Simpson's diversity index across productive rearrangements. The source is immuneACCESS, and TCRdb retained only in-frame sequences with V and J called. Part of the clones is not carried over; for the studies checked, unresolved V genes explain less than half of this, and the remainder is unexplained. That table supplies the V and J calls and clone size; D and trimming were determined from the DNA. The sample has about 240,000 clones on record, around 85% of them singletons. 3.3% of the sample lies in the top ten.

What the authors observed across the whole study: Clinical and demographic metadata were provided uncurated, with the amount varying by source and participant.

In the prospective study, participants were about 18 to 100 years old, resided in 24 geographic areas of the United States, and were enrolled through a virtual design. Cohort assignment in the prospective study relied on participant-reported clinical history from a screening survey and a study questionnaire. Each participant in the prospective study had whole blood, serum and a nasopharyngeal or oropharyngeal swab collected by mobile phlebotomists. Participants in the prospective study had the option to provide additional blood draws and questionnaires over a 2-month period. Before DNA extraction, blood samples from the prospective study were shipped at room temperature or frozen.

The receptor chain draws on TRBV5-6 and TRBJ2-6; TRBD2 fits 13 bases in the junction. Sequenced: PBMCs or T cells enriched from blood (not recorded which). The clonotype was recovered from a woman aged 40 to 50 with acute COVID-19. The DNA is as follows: TGTGCCAGCAGCTTGGGACTAGCGGGAGGTGGGGCCAACGTCCTGACTTTC. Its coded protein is CASSLGLAGGGANVLTF.